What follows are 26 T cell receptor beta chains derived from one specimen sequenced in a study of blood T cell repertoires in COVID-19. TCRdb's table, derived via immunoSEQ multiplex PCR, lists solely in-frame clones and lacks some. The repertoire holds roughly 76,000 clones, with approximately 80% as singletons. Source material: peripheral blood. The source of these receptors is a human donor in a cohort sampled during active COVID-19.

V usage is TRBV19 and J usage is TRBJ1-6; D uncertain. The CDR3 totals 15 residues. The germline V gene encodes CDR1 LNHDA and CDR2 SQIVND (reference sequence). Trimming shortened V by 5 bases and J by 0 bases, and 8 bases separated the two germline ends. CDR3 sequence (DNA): TGTGCCAGTAGTGGGAGGAGCTCCTATAATTCACCCCTCCACTTT. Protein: CASSGRSSYNSPLHF. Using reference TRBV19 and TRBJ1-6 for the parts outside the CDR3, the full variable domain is DGGITQSPKYLFRKEGQNVTLSCEQNLNHDAMYWYRQDPGQGLRLIYYSQIVNDFQKGDIAEGYSVSREKKESFPLTVTSAQKNPTAFYLCASSGRSSYNSPLHFGNGTRLTVT.

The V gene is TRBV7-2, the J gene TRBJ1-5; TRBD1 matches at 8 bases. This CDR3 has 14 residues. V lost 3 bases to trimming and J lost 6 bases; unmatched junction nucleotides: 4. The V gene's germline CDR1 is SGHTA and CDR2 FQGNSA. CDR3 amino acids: CASSFQGAGQPQHF. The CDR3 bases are TGTGCCAGCAGCTTTCAGGGGGCAGGTCAGCCCCAGCATTTT.

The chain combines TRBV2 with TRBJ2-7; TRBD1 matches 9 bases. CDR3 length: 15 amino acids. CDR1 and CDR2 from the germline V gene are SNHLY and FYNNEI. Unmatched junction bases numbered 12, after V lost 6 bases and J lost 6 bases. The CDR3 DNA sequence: TGTGCCAGCAGCCGGACAGGGGCTAGCGTAGGCGAGCAGTACTTC. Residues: CASSRTGASVGEQYF.

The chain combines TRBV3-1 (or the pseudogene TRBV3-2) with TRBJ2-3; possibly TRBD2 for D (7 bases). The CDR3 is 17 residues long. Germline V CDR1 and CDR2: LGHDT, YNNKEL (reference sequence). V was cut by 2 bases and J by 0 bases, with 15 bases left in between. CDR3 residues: CASSQQEGGASTDTQYF. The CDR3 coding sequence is TGTGCCAGCAGCCAACAAGAGGGGGGGGCTAGCACAGATACGCAGTATTTT.

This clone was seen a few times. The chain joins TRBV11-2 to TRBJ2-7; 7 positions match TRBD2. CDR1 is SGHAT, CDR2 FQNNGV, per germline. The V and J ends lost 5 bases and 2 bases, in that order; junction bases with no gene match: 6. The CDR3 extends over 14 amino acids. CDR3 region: CASSARAGPYEQYF. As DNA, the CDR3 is TGTGCCAGCAGCGCCCGAGCGGGACCCTACGAGCAGTACTTC. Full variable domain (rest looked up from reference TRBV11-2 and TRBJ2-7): EAGVAQSPRYKIIEKRQSVAFWCNPISGHATLYWYQQILGQGPKLLIQFQNNGVVDDSQLPKDRFSAERLKGVDSTLKIQPAKLEDSAVYLCASSARAGPYEQYFGPGTRLTVT.

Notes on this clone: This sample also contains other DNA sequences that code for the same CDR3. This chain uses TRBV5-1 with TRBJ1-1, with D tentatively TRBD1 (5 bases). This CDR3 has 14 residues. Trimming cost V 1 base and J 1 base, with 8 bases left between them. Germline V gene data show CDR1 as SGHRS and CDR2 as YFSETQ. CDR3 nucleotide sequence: TGCGCCAGCAGCTTGAGGCAGGGGAACACTGAAGCTTTCTTT. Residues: CASSLRQGNTEAFF.

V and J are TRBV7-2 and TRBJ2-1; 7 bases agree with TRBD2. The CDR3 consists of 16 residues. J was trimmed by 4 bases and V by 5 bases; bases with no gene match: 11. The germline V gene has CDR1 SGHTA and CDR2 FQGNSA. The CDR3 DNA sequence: TGTGCCAGCAGCCGGAGCGGGGCAAATCTATACAATGAGCAGTTCTTC. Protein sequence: CASSRSGANLYNEQFF.

The CDR3 DNA reads TGTGGAGGGATGGGCTCTGGGGCCAACGTCCTGACTTTC. Amino acids: CGGMGSGANVLTF. This chain joins TRBV11-2 and TRBJ2-6; possibly TRBD2 for D (5 bases). Germline V lookup: CDR1 SGHAT, CDR2 FQNNGV. The CDR3 sequence is 13 residues long.

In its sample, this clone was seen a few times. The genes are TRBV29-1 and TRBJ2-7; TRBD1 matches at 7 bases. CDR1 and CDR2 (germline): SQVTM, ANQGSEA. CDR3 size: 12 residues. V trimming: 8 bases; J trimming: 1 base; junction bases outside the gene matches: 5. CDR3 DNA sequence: TGCAGCACAACGGGACAGTCCTACGAGCAGTACTTC. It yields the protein CSTTGQSYEQYF.

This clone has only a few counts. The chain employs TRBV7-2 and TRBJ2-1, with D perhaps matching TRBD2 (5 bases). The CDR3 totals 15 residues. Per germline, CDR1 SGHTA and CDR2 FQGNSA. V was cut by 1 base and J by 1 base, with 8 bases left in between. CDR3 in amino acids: CASSLVRGSYNEQFF. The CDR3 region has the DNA TGTGCCAGCAGCTTAGTTCGGGGATCCTACAATGAGCAGTTCTTC.

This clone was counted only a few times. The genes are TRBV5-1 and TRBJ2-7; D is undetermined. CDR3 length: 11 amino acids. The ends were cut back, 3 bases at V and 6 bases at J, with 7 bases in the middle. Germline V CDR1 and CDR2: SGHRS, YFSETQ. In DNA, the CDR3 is TGCGCCAGCAGCTCCAACAGCGAGCAGTACTTC. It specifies CASSSNSEQYF. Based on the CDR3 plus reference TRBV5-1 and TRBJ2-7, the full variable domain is KAGVTQTPRYLIKTRGQQVTLSCSPISGHRSVSWYQQTPGQGLQFLFEYFSETQRNKGNFPGRFSGRQFSNSRSEMNVSTLELGDSALYLCASSSNSEQYFGPGTRLTVT.

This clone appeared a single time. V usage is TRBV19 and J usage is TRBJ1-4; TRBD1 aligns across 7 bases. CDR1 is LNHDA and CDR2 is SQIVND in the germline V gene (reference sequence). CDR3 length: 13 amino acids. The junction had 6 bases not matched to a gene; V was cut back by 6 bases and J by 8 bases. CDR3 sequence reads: CASRGTVGEKLFF. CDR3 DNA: TGTGCCAGTAGAGGGACAGTTGGAGAAAAACTGTTTTTT.

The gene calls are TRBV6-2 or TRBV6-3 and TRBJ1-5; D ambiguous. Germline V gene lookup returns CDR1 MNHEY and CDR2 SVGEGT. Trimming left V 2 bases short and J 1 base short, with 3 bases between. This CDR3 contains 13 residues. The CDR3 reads CASSYGSNQPQHF. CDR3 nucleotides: TGTGCCAGCAGTTACGGCAGCAATCAGCCCCAGCATTTT.

In nucleotides, the CDR3 is TGTGCCAGCAGCCAAGACAGGGTTTATGGCTACACCTTC. This encodes CASSQDRVYGYTF. The chain carries TRBV3-1 (or the pseudogene TRBV3-2) and TRBJ1-2; possible D gene TRBD1, 5 bases. The germline V gene encodes CDR1 LGHDT and CDR2 YNNKEL (reference sequence). V was clipped by 0 bases and J by 5 bases, with 7 bases between them. The CDR3 runs 13 residues.

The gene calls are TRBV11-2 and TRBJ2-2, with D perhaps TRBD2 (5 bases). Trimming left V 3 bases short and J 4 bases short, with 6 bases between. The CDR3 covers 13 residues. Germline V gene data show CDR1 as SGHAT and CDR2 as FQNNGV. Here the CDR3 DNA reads TGTGCCAGCAGCTTGAGCGGCACCGGGGAGCTGTTTTTT. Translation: CASSLSGTGELFF.

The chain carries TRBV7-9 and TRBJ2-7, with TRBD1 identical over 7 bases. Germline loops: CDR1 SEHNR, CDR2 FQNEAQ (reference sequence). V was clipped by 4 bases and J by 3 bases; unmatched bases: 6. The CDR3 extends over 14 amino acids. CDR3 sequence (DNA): TGTGCCAGCAGCTCGAGGGGGCACAACTACGAGCAGTACTTC. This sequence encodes CASSSRGHNYEQYF.

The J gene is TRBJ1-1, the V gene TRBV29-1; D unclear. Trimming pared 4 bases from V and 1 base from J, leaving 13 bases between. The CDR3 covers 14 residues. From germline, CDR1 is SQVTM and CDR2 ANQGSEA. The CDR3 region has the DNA TGCAGCGTTGTCAGGCCGAACAAGAACACTGAAGCTTTCTTT. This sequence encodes CSVVRPNKNTEAFF.

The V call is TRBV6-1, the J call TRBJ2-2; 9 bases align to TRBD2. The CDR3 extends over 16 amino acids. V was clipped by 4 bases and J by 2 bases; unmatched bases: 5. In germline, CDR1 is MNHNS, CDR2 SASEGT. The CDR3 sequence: CASSVQLAGNTGELFF. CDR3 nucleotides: TGTGCCAGCAGTGTCCAGCTAGCGGGAAACACCGGGGAGCTGTTTTTT.

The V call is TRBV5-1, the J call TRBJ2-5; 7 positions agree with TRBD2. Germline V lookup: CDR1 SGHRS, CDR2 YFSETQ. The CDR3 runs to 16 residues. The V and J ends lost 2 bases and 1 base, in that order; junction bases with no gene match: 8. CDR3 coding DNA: TGCGCCAGCAGCTTAGGAAGCGGGAACGTCCAAGAGACCCAGTACTTC. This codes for CASSLGSGNVQETQYF.

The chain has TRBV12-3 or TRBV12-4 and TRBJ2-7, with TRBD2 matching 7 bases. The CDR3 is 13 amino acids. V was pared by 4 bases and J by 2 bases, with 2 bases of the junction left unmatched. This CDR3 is CASSWGGTYEQYF. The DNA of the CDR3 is TGTGCCAGCAGTTGGGGGGGGACCTACGAGCAGTACTTC.

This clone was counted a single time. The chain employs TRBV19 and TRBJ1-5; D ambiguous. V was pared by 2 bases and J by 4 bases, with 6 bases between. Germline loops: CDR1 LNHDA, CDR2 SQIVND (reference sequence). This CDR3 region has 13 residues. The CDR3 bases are TGTGCCAGTAGTATAAGCCTTAATCAGCCCCAGCATTTT. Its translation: CASSISLNQPQHF.

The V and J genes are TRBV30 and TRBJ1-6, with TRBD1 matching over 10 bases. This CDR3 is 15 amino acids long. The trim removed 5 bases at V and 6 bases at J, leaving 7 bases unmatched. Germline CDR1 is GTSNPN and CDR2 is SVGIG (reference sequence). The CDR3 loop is CAWAGRDRGNSPLHF. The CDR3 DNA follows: TGTGCCTGGGCTGGGCGGGACAGGGGTAATTCACCCCTCCACTTT.

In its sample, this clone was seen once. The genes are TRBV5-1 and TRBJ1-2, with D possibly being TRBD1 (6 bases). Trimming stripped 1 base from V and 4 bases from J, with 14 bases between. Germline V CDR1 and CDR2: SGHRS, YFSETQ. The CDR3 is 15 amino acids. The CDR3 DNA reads TGCGCCAGCAGCTTGTCGCTAGGGACATCCTATGGCTACACCTTC. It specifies CASSLSLGTSYGYTF.

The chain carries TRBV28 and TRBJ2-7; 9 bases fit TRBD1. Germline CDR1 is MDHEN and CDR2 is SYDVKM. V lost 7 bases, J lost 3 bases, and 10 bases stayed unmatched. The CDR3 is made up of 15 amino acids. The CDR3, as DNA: TGTGCCAGCACCCCCGTCGGACAGGGGTACTACGAGCAGTACTTC. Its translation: CASTPVGQGYYEQYF.

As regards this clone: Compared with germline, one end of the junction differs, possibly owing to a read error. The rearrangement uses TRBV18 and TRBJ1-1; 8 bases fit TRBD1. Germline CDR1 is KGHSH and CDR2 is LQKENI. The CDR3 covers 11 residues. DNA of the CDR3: TGTGCCAGCTCGTCCGAGACAGGGGCTCACTTT. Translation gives CASSSETGAHF.

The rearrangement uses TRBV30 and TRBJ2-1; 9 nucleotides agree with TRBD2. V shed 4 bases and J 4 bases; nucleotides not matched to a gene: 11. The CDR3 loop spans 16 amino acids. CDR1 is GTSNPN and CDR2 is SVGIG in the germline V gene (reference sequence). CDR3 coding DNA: TGTGCCTGGACTCCAATGGCGGGGGGGTTTTACAATGAGCAGTTCTTC. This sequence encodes CAWTPMAGGFYNEQFF. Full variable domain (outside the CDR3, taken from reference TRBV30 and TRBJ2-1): SQTIHQWPATLVQPVGSPLSLECTVEGTSNPNLYWYRQAAGRGLQLLFYSVGIGQISSEVPQNLSASRPQDRQFILSSKKLLLSDSGFYLCAWTPMAGGFYNEQFFGPGTRLTVL.